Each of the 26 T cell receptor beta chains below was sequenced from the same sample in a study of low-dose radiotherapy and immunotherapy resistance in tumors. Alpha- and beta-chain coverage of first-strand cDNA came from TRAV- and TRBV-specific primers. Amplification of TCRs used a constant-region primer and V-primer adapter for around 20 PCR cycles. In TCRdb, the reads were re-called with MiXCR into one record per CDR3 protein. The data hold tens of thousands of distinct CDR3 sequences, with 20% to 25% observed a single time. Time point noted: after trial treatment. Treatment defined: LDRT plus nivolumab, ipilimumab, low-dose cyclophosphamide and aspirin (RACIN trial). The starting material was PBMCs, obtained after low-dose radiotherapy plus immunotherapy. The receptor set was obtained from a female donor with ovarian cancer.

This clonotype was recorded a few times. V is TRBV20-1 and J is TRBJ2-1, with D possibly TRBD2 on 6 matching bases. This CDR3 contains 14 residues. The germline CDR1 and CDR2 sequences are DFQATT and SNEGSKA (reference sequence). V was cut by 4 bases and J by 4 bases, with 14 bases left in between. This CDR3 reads CSATPRRGYNEQFF. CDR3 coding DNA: TGCAGTGCTACACCTCGCCGGGGGTACAATGAGCAGTTCTTC.

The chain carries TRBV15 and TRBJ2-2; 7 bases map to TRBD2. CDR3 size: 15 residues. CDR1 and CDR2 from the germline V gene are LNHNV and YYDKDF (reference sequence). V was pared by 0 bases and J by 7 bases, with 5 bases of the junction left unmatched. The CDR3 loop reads CATSRDGRVGGELFF. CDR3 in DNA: TGTGCCACCAGCAGAGATGGGAGGGTCGGCGGGGAGCTGTTTTTT.

In DNA form, the CDR3 reads TGTGCCAGCACCAGAAACAACAATGAGCAGTTCTTC. As protein: CASTRNNNEQFF. The V and J genes are TRBV2 and TRBJ2-1, with unresolved D. The length of the CDR3 is 12 residues. Trimming stripped 7 bases from V and 5 bases from J, with 9 bases between. CDR1 is SNHLY, CDR2 FYNNEI, per germline.

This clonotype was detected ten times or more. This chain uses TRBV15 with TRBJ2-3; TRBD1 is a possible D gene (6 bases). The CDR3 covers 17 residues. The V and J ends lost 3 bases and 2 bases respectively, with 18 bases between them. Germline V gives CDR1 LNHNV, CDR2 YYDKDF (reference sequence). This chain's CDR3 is CATSRGSGDWPTDTQYF. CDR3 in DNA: TGTGCCACCAGCAGGGGATCAGGGGATTGGCCCACAGATACGCAGTATTTT.

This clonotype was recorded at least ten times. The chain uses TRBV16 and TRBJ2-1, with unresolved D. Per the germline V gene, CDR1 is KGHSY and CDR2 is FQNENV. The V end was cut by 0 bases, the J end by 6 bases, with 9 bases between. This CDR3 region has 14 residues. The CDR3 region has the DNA TGTGCCAGCAGCCAATCGGTCCTCGGCAATGAGCAGTTCTTC. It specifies CASSQSVLGNEQFF.

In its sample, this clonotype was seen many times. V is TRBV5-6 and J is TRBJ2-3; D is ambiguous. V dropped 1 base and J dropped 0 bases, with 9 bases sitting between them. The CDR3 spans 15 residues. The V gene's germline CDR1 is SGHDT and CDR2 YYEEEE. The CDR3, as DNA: TGTGCCAGCAGCTTGTTGCTAACCAGCACAGATACGCAGTATTTT. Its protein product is CASSLLLTSTDTQYF.

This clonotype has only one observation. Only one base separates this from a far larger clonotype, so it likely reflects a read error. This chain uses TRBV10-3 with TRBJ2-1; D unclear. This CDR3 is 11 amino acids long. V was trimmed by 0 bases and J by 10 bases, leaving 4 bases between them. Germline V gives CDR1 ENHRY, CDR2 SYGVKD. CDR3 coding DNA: TGTGCCATCAGTGAGTCGTACGAGCAGTTCTTC. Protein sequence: CAISESYEQFF.

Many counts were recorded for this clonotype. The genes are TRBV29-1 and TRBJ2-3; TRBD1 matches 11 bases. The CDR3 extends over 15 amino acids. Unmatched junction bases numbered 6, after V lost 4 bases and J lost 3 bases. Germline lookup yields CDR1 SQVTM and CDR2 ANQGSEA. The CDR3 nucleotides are TGCAGCGTTGGGGGACAGGGGGTAAGAACAGATACGCAGTATTTT. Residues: CSVGGQGVRTDTQYF.

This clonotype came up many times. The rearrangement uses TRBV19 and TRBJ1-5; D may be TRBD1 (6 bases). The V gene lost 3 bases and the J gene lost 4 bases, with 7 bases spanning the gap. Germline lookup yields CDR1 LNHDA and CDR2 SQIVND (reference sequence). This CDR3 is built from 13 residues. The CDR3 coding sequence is TGTGCCAGTAGTATGCAGGGGAATCAGCCCCAGCATTTT. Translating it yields CASSMQGNQPQHF.

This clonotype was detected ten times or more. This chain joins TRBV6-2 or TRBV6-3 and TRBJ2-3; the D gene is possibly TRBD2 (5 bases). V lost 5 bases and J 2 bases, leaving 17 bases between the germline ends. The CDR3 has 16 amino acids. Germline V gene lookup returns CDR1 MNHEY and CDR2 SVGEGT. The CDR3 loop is CASSDGRLGVTDTQYF. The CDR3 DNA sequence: TGTGCCAGCAGTGACGGAAGGCTCGGGGTCACAGATACGCAGTATTTT.

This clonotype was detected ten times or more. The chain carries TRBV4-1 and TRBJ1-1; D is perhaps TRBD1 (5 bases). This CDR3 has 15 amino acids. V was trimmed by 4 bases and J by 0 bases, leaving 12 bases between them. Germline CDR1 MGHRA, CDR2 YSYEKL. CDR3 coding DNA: TGCGCCAGCAGCCCACGGGACCTCATGAACACTGAAGCTTTCTTT. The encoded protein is CASSPRDLMNTEAFF.

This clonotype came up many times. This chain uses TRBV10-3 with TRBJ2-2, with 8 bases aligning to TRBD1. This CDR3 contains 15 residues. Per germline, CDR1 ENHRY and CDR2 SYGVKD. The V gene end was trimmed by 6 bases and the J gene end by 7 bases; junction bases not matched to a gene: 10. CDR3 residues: CAIRAGGAPVGELFF. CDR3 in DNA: TGTGCCATCAGAGCAGGGGGCGCCCCTGTCGGGGAGCTGTTTTTT.

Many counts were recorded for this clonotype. As DNA, the CDR3 is TGTGCCAGCGTCTCCAATCATCAGCCCCAGCATTTT. Translation: CASVSNHQPQHF. V is TRBV28 and J is TRBJ1-5; D gene unclear. Germline V lookup: CDR1 MDHEN, CDR2 SYDVKM. Trimming left V 8 bases short and J 5 bases short, with 10 bases between. The CDR3 sequence is 12 residues long. Looking up the rest from reference TRBV28 and TRBJ1-5 gives the full variable domain: DVKVTQSSRYLVKRTGEKVFLECVQDMDHENMFWYRQDPGLGLRLIYFSYDVKMKEKGDIPEGYSVSREKKERFSLILESASTNQTSMYLCASVSNHQPQHFGDGTRLSIL.

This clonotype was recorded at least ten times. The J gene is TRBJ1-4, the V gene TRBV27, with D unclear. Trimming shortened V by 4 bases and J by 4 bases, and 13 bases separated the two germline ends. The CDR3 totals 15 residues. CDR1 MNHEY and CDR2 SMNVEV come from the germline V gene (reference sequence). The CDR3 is CASSSRGISNEKLFF. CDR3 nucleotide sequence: TGTGCCAGCAGTTCTCGAGGGATAAGTAATGAAAAACTGTTTTTT.

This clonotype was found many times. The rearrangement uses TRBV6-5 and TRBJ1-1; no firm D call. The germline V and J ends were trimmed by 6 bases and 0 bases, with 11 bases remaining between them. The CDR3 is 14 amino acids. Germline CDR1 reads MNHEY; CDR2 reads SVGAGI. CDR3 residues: CASSLDRMNTEAFF. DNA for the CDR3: TGTGCCAGCAGCCTAGACCGTATGAACACTGAAGCTTTCTTT.

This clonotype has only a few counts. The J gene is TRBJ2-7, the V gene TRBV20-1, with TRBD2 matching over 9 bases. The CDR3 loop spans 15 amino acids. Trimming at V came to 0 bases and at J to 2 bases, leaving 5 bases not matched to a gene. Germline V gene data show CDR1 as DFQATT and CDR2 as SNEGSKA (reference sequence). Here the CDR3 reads CSARDPAGGPYEQYF. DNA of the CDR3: TGCAGTGCTAGAGATCCGGCGGGAGGGCCCTACGAGCAGTACTTC.

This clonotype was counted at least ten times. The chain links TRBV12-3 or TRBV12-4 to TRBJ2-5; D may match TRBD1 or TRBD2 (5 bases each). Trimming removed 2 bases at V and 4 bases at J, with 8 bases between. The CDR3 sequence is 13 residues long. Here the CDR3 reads CASSLQGPETQYF. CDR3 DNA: TGTGCCAGCAGTTTACAGGGACCAGAGACCCAGTACTTC.

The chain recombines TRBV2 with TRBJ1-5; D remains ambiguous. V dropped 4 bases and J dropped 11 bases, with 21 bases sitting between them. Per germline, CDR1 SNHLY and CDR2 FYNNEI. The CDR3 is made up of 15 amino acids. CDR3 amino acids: CASSGQLAGVETQHF. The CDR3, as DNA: TGTGCCAGCAGTGGCCAGCTAGCGGGAGTAGAGACCCAGCATTTT.

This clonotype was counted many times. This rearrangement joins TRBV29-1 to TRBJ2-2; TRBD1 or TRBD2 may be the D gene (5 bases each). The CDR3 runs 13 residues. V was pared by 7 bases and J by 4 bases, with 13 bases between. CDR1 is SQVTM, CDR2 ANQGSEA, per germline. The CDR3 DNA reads TGCAGCGCCGGCATCGGGACCACCGGGGAGCTGTTTTTT. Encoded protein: CSAGIGTTGELFF.

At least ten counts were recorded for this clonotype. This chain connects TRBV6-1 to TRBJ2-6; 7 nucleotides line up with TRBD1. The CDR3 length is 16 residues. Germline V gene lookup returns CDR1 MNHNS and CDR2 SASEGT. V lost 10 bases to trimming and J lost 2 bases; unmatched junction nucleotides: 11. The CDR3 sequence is CAIDLGQGAGANVLTF. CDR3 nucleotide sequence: TGTGCCATCGACCTGGGCCAGGGGGCTGGGGCCAACGTCCTGACTTTC.

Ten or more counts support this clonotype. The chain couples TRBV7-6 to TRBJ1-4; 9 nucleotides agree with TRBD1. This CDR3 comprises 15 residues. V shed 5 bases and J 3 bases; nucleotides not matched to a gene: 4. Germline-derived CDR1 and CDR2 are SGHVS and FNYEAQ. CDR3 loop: CASSAQGAANEKLFF. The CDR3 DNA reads TGTGCCAGCAGCGCACAGGGGGCGGCTAATGAAAAACTGTTTTTT.

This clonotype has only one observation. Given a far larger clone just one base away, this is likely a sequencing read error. Written as DNA, the CDR3 is TGTGCCAGCAGCAGAGGCCCGGGCGAGCAGTTCTTC. It translates to CASSRGPGEQFF. This chain joins TRBV13 and TRBJ2-1; D remains ambiguous. V dropped 5 bases and J dropped 10 bases, with 12 bases sitting between them. Germline V gene sequence: CDR1 PRHDT, CDR2 FYEKMQ (reference sequence). This CDR3 spans 12 amino acids.

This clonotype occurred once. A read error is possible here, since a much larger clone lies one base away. In nucleotides, the CDR3 is TGTGCCAGCAGCCTCTCGACAGGGAGCTCTGGAAACACCATAAATTTT. Translating it yields CASSLSTGSSGNTINF. V usage is TRBV6-5 and J usage is TRBJ1-3; 7 bases fit TRBD1. CDR3 length: 16 amino acids. Per germline, CDR1 MNHEY and CDR2 SVGAGI.

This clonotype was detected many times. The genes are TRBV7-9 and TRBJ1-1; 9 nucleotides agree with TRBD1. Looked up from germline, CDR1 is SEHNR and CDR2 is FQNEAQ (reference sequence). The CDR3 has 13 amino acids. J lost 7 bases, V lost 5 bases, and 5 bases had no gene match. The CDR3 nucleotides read TGTGCCAGCAGCCTCGTGGGACAGGGTGAAGCTTTCTTT. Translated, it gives CASSLVGQGEAFF.

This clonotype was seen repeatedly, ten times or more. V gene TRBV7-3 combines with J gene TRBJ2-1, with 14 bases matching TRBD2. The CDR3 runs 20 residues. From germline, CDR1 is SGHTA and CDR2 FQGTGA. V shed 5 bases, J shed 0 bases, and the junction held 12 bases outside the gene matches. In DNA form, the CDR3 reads TGTGCCAGCAGCCTCCAAAGGGGACTAGCGGGAGCCACCTCCTACAATGAGCAGTTCTTC. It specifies CASSLQRGLAGATSYNEQFF.

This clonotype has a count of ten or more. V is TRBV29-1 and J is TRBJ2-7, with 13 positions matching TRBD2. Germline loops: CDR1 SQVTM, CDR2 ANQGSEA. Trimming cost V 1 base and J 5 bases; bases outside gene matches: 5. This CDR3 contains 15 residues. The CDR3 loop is CSVEVPGTSGDEQYF. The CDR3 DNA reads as TGCAGCGTTGAAGTCCCGGGGACTAGCGGGGACGAGCAGTACTTC.